Sequencing of this T cell receptor beta chain was carried out in a study of blood T cell repertoires in COVID-19. The age range of participants was about 18 to 90 years, with residence in about two dozen US areas. This clone was seen only once. Germline values: CDR1 LNHDA, CDR2 SQIVND (reference sequence). The CDR3 is made up of 16 amino acids. V dropped 3 bases and J dropped 3; count of bases not matched to a gene: 6. In the source study's methods: How many nucleated cells were present was estimated from reference gene primer amplification. Clones were sequenced by immunoSEQ multiplex PCR, and TCRdb holds only the in-frame ones, with some missing. The V and J calls and the clone size are those of that table, but D and trimming were determined from the DNA. Of some 260,000 clones in the sample, about 89% are singletons; the top ten hold about 9.3%.

The sequencing input was PBMCs or T cells enriched from blood (not recorded which). The chain joins TRBV19 to TRBJ2-3, with TRBD1 matching 10 bases. The receptor was isolated from a man in his forties who had recovered from COVID-19. Here the CDR3 reads CASSIYVGQGTDTQYF. The DNA of the CDR3 is TGTGCCAGTAGTATTTATGTGGGACAGGGGACAGATACGCAGTATTTT.